These 18 T cell receptor beta chains were sequenced from one sample in a study of post-analysis software for immune sequencing data. The study's findings and limits: Patients showed TRBV5-6, TRBV5-1 and TRBV20-1 among 4 or 5 TRBV segments more frequent than in controls.

Incorporated into the TCR beta cDNA libraries were unique molecular identifiers, which served to reduce PCR and sequencing biases. TCRdb analysed the PCR reads with MiXCR anew, one entry per CDR3 protein. The sample has 600,000 to 750,000 distinct CDR3 sequences; approximately 59% are singletons. No antigen has been assigned to these receptors. Sequenced input: blood. The receptors originated from a girl under 10 years old with multiple sclerosis.

This chain uses TRBV20-1 with TRBJ2-4; D is unresolved. Trimming cost V 6 bases and J 5 bases, with 8 bases left between them. Germline V gives CDR1 DFQATT, CDR2 SNEGSKA (reference sequence). The CDR3 runs 11 residues. For the CDR3, the DNA is TGCAGTGCGCGCGCCCAAAACATTCAGTACTTC. Amino acids: CSARAQNIQYF.

The chain combines TRBV6-5 with TRBJ1-2, with TRBD1 identical over 7 bases. CDR1 and CDR2 from the germline V gene are MNHEY and SVGAGI. V trimming: 7 bases; J trimming: 8 bases; junction bases outside the gene matches: 13. CDR3 length equals 14 residues. CDR3 DNA sequence: TGTGCCAGCAACTCCCAGGGGGGACAGAAGGGCTACACCTTC. Residues: CASNSQGGQKGYTF.

This chain connects TRBV12-3 or TRBV12-4 to TRBJ2-5; 16 nucleotides align to TRBD2. V lost 6 bases to trimming and J lost 6 bases; unmatched junction nucleotides: 13. The CDR3 contains 18 residues. CDR3 loop: CASSFTGTSGGAGKTQYF. The CDR3 coding sequence is TGTGCCAGCAGCTTTACCGGGACTAGCGGGGGGGCCGGGAAGACCCAGTACTTC.

This clonotype was detected once. V and J are TRBV24-1 and TRBJ2-3; 11 bases align to TRBD2. The V gene end was trimmed by 3 bases and the J gene end by 4 bases; junction bases not matched to a gene: 2. CDR3 length: 15 residues. Per the germline V gene, CDR1 is KGHDR and CDR2 is SFDVKD. The CDR3 reads CATSDTSGSADTQYF. The CDR3, as DNA: TGTGCCACCAGTGATACTAGCGGGAGCGCAGATACGCAGTATTTT.

The V and J genes are TRBV7-9 and TRBJ2-1; 9 bases align to TRBD2. Germline V gene data show CDR1 as SEHNR and CDR2 as FQNEAQ (reference sequence). The CDR3 sequence is 17 residues long. The V and J ends lost 3 bases and 3 bases, in that order; junction bases with no gene match: 9. CDR3 residues: CASSLRAGGTLYNEQFF. In nucleotides, the CDR3 is TGTGCCAGCAGCTTGAGAGCGGGGGGTACCCTCTACAATGAGCAGTTCTTC.

This chain uses TRBV6-4 with TRBJ2-3, with TRBD2 as a possible D gene (6 bases). V shed 2 bases and J shed 6 bases, with 15 bases lying between them. This CDR3 contains 15 residues. Germline-derived CDR1 and CDR2 are MRHNA and SNTAGT. The CDR3 spells CASSDQVGGADTQYF. The CDR3 DNA sequence: TGTGCCAGCAGTGACCAGGTTGGAGGGGCGGATACGCAGTATTTT.

V and J are TRBV7-9 and TRBJ2-7; TRBD2 aligns across 7 bases. In germline, CDR1 is SEHNR, CDR2 FQNEAQ (reference sequence). CDR3 size: 15 residues. Germline trimming cut 5 bases from V and 3 bases from J; bases unmatched to any gene: 10. In DNA, the CDR3 is TGTGCCAGCAGCCCCGGACGGGGAGGGGACTACGAGCAGTACTTC. Protein product: CASSPGRGGDYEQYF.

The table lists this clonotype with a count of one. The CDR3: CASSPRASGRGGTDTQYF. In nucleotides, the CDR3 is TGTGCCAGCAGCCCCAGGGCTAGCGGGAGAGGGGGCACAGATACGCAGTATTTT. V gene TRBV6-2 or TRBV6-3 combines with J gene TRBJ2-3; the match to TRBD2 covers 10 bases. The CDR3 extends over 18 amino acids. Trimming removed 6 bases from V and 1 base from J; junction bases left unmatched: 13. Germline assignment: CDR1 MNHEY and CDR2 SVGEGT.

The rearrangement links TRBV29-1 to TRBJ1-2; 9 bases agree with TRBD1. Germline-derived CDR1 and CDR2 are SQVTM and ANQGSEA. The CDR3 consists of 14 residues. V lost 6 bases to trimming and J lost 4 bases; unmatched junction nucleotides: 9. The CDR3 is CSVRTGGAGYGYTF. The CDR3 DNA reads TGCAGCGTCCGAACAGGGGGCGCTGGCTATGGCTACACCTTC.

The rearrangement links TRBV20-1 to TRBJ2-7; 10 positions match TRBD2. The J call may not be correct, given that the DNA end is closer to TRBJ2-4. Germline values: CDR1 DFQATT, CDR2 SNEGSKA (reference sequence). This CDR3 has 16 amino acids. The CDR3 protein is CSASDLTSGIADIQYF. CDR3 coding DNA: TGCAGTGCTAGTGACCTAACTAGCGGGATTGCAGACATTCAGTACTTC.

The V call is TRBV20-1, the J call TRBJ2-7, with a tentative D call TRBD1 (6 bases). Trimming left V 4 bases short and J 5 bases short, with 15 bases between. Germline CDR1 and CDR2: DFQATT and SNEGSKA (reference sequence). This CDR3 region has 13 residues. The CDR3 bases are TGCAGTGCTACCTCCAGGGGCCCCCACGAGCAGTACTTC. Translation: CSATSRGPHEQYF.

The J gene is TRBJ2-3, the V gene TRBV20-1; 7 nucleotides agree with TRBD1. Per the germline V gene, CDR1 is DFQATT and CDR2 is SNEGSKA (reference sequence). J gave up 4 bases and V 0 bases, and 4 bases lay outside the gene matches. The CDR3 runs to 14 residues. The CDR3 region has the DNA TGCAGTGCTAGAGATGCCCAGGGGGCAGATACGCAGTATTTT. Residues: CSARDAQGADTQYF.

This clonotype was counted between two and nine times. CDR3 sequence: CSVERGGGYNEQFF. As DNA, the CDR3 is TGCAGCGTTGAAAGGGGGGGAGGGTACAATGAGCAGTTCTTC. The V and J genes are TRBV29-1 and TRBJ2-1, with a tentative D call TRBD2 (7 bases). Germline V gene sequence: CDR1 SQVTM, CDR2 ANQGSEA. The CDR3 runs 14 residues. The ends were cut back, 2 bases at V and 4 bases at J, with 12 bases in the middle.

The rearrangement joins TRBV9 to TRBJ1-2, with unresolved D. Germline assignment: CDR1 SGDLS and CDR2 YYNGEE. V gave up 0 bases and J gave up 2 bases, with 5 bases separating them. The CDR3 is 13 residues long. The CDR3 DNA follows: TGTGCCAGCAGCGTAGGTGAGAACTATGGCTACACCTTC. Protein sequence: CASSVGENYGYTF.

The V call is TRBV9, the J call TRBJ2-7, with 8 positions matching TRBD2. Germline V lookup: CDR1 SGDLS, CDR2 YYNGEE. CDR3 size: 16 residues. The V segment lost 0 bases and the J segment 3 bases; nucleotides outside the gene matches: 8. In DNA, the CDR3 is TGTGCCAGCAGCGTAGAGGGGACTAGGGGAGTCTACGAGCAGTACTTC. The encoded protein is CASSVEGTRGVYEQYF.

The J gene is TRBJ1-5, the V gene TRBV12-5, with unresolved D. This CDR3 has 15 amino acids. Trimming removed 7 bases at V and 0 bases at J, with 13 bases between. CDR1 and CDR2 from the germline V gene are LGHNT and FRNRAP. CDR3 nucleotides: TGTGCTAGTGTGGACGGTTACCTTAGCAATCAGCCCCAGCATTTT. As protein: CASVDGYLSNQPQHF.

The chain has TRBV10-3 and TRBJ2-3; no reliable D call. V was pared by 5 bases and J by 0 bases, with 12 bases between. The CDR3 runs 15 residues. The V gene's germline CDR1 is ENHRY and CDR2 SYGVKD. The CDR3 protein is CAISLETSSTDTQYF. CDR3 DNA sequence: TGTGCCATCAGTTTAGAAACCTCTAGCACAGATACGCAGTATTTT.

The chain carries TRBV6-5 and TRBJ1-5; D remains ambiguous. Germline CDR1 reads MNHEY; CDR2 reads SVGAGI. CDR3 length equals 12 residues. Trimming removed 7 bases from V and 7 bases from J, with 11 bases in between. The DNA of the CDR3 is TGTGCCAGCAACGGACCCAAGCAGCCCCAGCATTTT. It codes for CASNGPKQPQHF.